The 25 T cell receptor beta chains below were found in one sample sequenced in a study of brain T cells in children with intractable seizures. Clones were sequenced by immunoSEQ multiplex PCR, and TCRdb holds only the in-frame ones, with some missing. This sample has tens of thousands of clones, with 95% to 96% found just once. The source was peripheral blood, collected at surgery. These TCRs come from a boy in the first two years of life with focal cortical dysplasia and intractable seizures.

The chain's CDR3 is CASSTGTDLGETQYF. The DNA for the CDR3 is TGCGCCAGCAGCACGGGGACGGACCTGGGAGAGACCCAGTACTTC. The chain joins TRBV5-1 to TRBJ2-5; D tentatively reads TRBD1 or TRBD2 (5 bases each). Germline CDR1 and CDR2: SGHRS and YFSETQ. The CDR3 sequence is 15 residues long. Trimming shortened V by 4 bases and J by 4 bases, and 17 bases separated the two germline ends.

The chain recombines TRBV5-1 with TRBJ1-1; D unresolved. The length of the CDR3 is 13 residues. V was pared by 5 bases and J by 1 base, with 9 bases between. Germline CDR1 is SGHRS and CDR2 is YFSETQ. CDR3 region: CASSARWNTEAFF. The CDR3 coding sequence is TGCGCCAGCAGTGCACGGTGGAACACTGAAGCTTTCTTT.

V and J are TRBV19 and TRBJ1-1; D not certain. This CDR3 comprises 15 residues. The V gene's germline CDR1 is LNHDA and CDR2 SQIVND (reference sequence). Trimming left V 5 bases short and J 10 bases short, with 23 bases between. CDR3 sequence (DNA): TGTGCCAGTAGTCTGCTTACATACCCCCAAACGGGAGCTTTCTTT. Amino acids: CASSLLTYPQTGAFF.

The CDR3 nucleotides read TGTGCCAGCAGCCACCTAAGCGGGGGCCAAGCCAAAAACATTCAGTACTTC. Its protein is CASSHLSGGQAKNIQYF. The chain combines TRBV4-2 with TRBJ2-4; 8 positions match TRBD2. The V segment lost 3 bases and the J segment 0 bases; nucleotides outside the gene matches: 7. The CDR3 has 17 residues. CDR1 is LGHNA, CDR2 YNFKEQ, per germline.

This clone was detected once. The J gene is TRBJ1-6, the V gene TRBV7-2, with TRBD1 matching over 7 bases. This CDR3 has 18 residues. CDR1 and CDR2 (germline): SGHTA, FQGNSA. V lost 4 bases and J lost 10; bases outside the gene matches: 19. The CDR3 reads CASSYLRQGSLVWSPLHF. The DNA of the CDR3 is TGTGCCAGCAGCTACCTGAGACAGGGTAGCCTCGTTTGGTCACCCCTCCACTTT.

The genes are TRBV24-1 and TRBJ2-3; 10 nucleotides agree with TRBD2. The CDR3 runs to 19 residues. Germline CDR1 and CDR2: KGHDR and SFDVKD. The junction had 9 bases not matched to a gene; V was cut back by 0 bases and J by 1 base. CDR3 region: CATSDLGLAGEGGTDTQYF. The CDR3 coding sequence is TGTGCCACCAGTGATTTGGGTCTAGCGGGAGAGGGGGGCACAGATACGCAGTATTTT.

This chain connects TRBV7-2 to TRBJ2-2; D unresolved. The CDR3 is 15 residues long. The V and J ends lost 7 bases and 5 bases respectively, with 17 bases between them. Germline V gene lookup returns CDR1 SGHTA and CDR2 FQGNSA. Written as DNA, the CDR3 is TGTGCCAGCAAAGTGTTAGGGTTTAGTACCGGGGAGCTGTTTTTT. This sequence encodes CASKVLGFSTGELFF.

The J gene is TRBJ1-1, the V gene TRBV5-6, with a possible D match to TRBD1 (5 bases). This CDR3 is 16 amino acids long. The germline V gene encodes CDR1 SGHDT and CDR2 YYEEEE. V was trimmed by 7 bases and J by 5 bases, leaving 24 bases between them. This CDR3 reads CASVRGTAFSGTEAFF. DNA for the CDR3: TGTGCCAGCGTAAGAGGGACGGCTTTTAGTGGTACTGAAGCTTTCTTT.

V is TRBV11-1 and J is TRBJ1-5; D is unclear. The germline V gene encodes CDR1 SGHAT and CDR2 FQDESV (reference sequence). The CDR3 loop spans 13 amino acids. Trimming took off 5 bases at V and 4 bases at J, with 9 bases between the two ends. CDR3 sequence reads: CASSPGRNQPQHF. In nucleotides, the CDR3 is TGTGCCAGCAGCCCCGGACGTAATCAGCCCCAGCATTTT.

V gene TRBV27 combines with J gene TRBJ2-6, with D possibly being TRBD1 (6 bases). Between the trimmed V and J ends, which lost 6 bases and 0 bases, there was a span of 18 bases. Germline CDR1 is MNHEY and CDR2 is SMNVEV (reference sequence). CDR3 length: 18 residues. The CDR3 sequence: CASSQSTGPISGANVLTF. As DNA, the CDR3 is TGTGCCAGCAGCCAATCGACAGGTCCGATCTCTGGGGCCAACGTCCTGACTTTC.

The rearrangement links TRBV7-2 to TRBJ1-4; no clear D. Trimming took off 5 bases at V and 0 bases at J, with 10 bases between the two ends. Germline V gene data show CDR1 as SGHTA and CDR2 as FQGNSA. CDR3 length: 15 residues. The CDR3 sequence: CASSPALATNEKLFF. CDR3 in DNA: TGTGCCAGCAGCCCGGCCCTGGCAACTAATGAAAAACTGTTTTTT.

This clone occurred once. The chain links TRBV19 to TRBJ2-3; D could derive from TRBD1 or TRBD2 (6 bases each). The V gene's germline CDR1 is LNHDA and CDR2 SQIVND (reference sequence). Trimming pared 1 base from V and 2 bases from J, leaving 13 bases between. This CDR3 contains 16 residues. The CDR3 here is CASSIGVGGLTDTQYF. CDR3 coding DNA: TGTGCCAGTAGTATAGGGGTTGGGGGGCTCACAGATACGCAGTATTTT.

V and J are TRBV29-1 and TRBJ2-3; possible D gene TRBD1, 6 bases. V was cut by 1 base and J by 1 base, with 6 bases left in between. This CDR3 comprises 13 residues. CDR1 and CDR2 from the germline V gene are SQVTM and ANQGSEA. DNA for the CDR3: TGCAGCGTTGAAGGACAGGGCACAGATACGCAGTATTTT. It encodes CSVEGQGTDTQYF.

The V and J genes are TRBV4-3 and TRBJ2-3; D gene ambiguous. V was cut by 0 bases and J by 0 bases, with 1 base left in between. The V gene's germline CDR1 is LGHNA and CDR2 YSLEER. This CDR3 contains 13 residues. The CDR3 loop reads CASSQDSTDTQYF. CDR3 nucleotides: TGCGCCAGCAGCCAAGACAGCACAGATACGCAGTATTTT.

The rearrangement uses TRBV4-1 and TRBJ2-1, with a possible D match to TRBD2 (5 bases). Germline lookup yields CDR1 MGHRA and CDR2 YSYEKL. V gave up 0 bases and J gave up 4 bases, with 7 bases separating them. The CDR3 spans 14 residues. CDR3 coding DNA: TGCGCCAGCAGCCAAGAACTAGAATACAATGAGCAGTTCTTC. This codes for CASSQELEYNEQFF.

This chain joins TRBV3-1 (or the pseudogene TRBV3-2) and TRBJ2-7; 8 bases are a match to TRBD1. Germline V gene sequence: CDR1 LGHDT, CDR2 YNNKEL (reference sequence). This CDR3 region has 14 residues. V gave up 3 bases and J gave up 2 bases; unmatched junction bases: 3. In nucleotides, the CDR3 is TGTGCCAGCAGCCAGGACAGGGTGGCCTACGAGCAGTACTTC. As protein: CASSQDRVAYEQYF.

This rearrangement joins TRBV25-1 to TRBJ1-6, with D unclear. This CDR3 contains 14 residues. V shed 7 bases and J shed 10 bases, with 17 bases lying between them. Germline CDR1 and CDR2: MGHDK and SYGVNS. DNA of the CDR3: TGTGCCAGCAAACCTCCGGGTCTACAATCACCCCTCCACTTT. It translates to CASKPPGLQSPLHF.

This chain links TRBV2 with TRBJ2-1; 11 bases align to TRBD2. Germline CDR1 and CDR2: SNHLY and FYNNEI. The length of the CDR3 is 17 residues. Trimming at V came to 10 bases and at J to 1 base, leaving 12 bases not matched to a gene. The CDR3 sequence: CATQPDTSGGSYNEQFF. As DNA, the CDR3 is TGTGCCACCCAACCAGATACTAGCGGGGGTTCCTACAATGAGCAGTTCTTC.

J is TRBJ1-1 and V is TRBV4-1, with D unclear. The CDR3 runs to 14 residues. V was pared by 1 base and J by 4 bases, with 10 bases between. Germline values: CDR1 MGHRA, CDR2 YSYEKL. This CDR3 reads CASSQVLWVTEAFF. The CDR3, as DNA: TGCGCCAGCAGCCAAGTCCTATGGGTCACTGAAGCTTTCTTT.

V is TRBV20-1 and J is TRBJ2-7; tentatively, D is TRBD2 (5 bases). Trimming left V 0 bases short and J 9 bases short, with 9 bases between. Germline V lookup: CDR1 DFQATT, CDR2 SNEGSKA (reference sequence). The CDR3 loop spans 11 amino acids. This chain's CDR3 is CSARDPEGQYF. The CDR3 DNA sequence: TGCAGTGCTAGAGATCCAGAGGGGCAGTACTTC.

This chain connects TRBV4-1 to TRBJ1-6, with 9 bases fitting TRBD1. This CDR3 has 15 residues. CDR1 is MGHRA and CDR2 is YSYEKL in the germline V gene. The trim removed 5 bases at V and 5 bases at J, leaving 4 bases unmatched. The CDR3 sequence: CASSWDRVDNSPLHF. CDR3 DNA: TGCGCCAGCAGCTGGGACAGGGTGGATAATTCACCCCTCCACTTT.

The chain employs TRBV18 and TRBJ2-7; TRBD2 aligns across 7 bases. Looked up from germline, CDR1 is KGHSH and CDR2 is LQKENI. J was trimmed by 0 bases and V by 3 bases; bases with no gene match: 5. This CDR3 contains 15 residues. As DNA, the CDR3 is TGTGCCAGCTCACCTTGGACTAGTCCCTCCTACGAGCAGTACTTC. Amino acid sequence: CASSPWTSPSYEQYF.

The V call is TRBV7-2, the J call TRBJ2-3, with no clear D. V lost 4 bases to trimming and J lost 2 bases, with 10 bases between them. Germline-derived CDR1 and CDR2 are SGHTA and FQGNSA. This CDR3 spans 14 amino acids. CDR3 DNA sequence: TGTGCCAGCAGCTCCGGGTCTCCCACAGATACGCAGTATTTT. Its protein product is CASSSGSPTDTQYF.

This chain links TRBV11-2 with TRBJ2-3; 7 bases match TRBD2. V gave up 1 base and J gave up 10 bases; unmatched junction bases: 11. The CDR3 spans 15 residues. Germline loops: CDR1 SGHAT, CDR2 FQNNGV. CDR3 region: CASSLVGQGGDSQYF. CDR3 nucleotide sequence: TGTGCCAGCAGCTTAGTAGGGCAGGGAGGGGACTCGCAGTATTTT.

The chain has TRBV19 and TRBJ1-2; D remains ambiguous. Germline assignment: CDR1 LNHDA and CDR2 SQIVND (reference sequence). This CDR3 is built from 13 residues. Trimming removed 4 bases at V and 0 bases at J, with 6 bases between. This CDR3 reads CASSTAANYGYTF. CDR3 in DNA: TGTGCCAGTAGTACCGCTGCTAACTATGGCTACACCTTC.